This T cell receptor beta chain was retrieved from a study of CD4+ T cells in melanoma. Here immunoSEQ multiplex PCR was the method, and the copy in TCRdb shows in-frame clones only, minus some. The sample lists about 140,000 clones, about 90% occurring once. The receptor's source is a human donor with melanoma.

The CDR3 region is CASSEEGWDTQYF. The CDR3 DNA is TGTGCCAGCAGTGAAGAGGGGTGGGATACGCAGTATTTT. This chain links TRBV2 with TRBJ2-3; possible D gene TRBD1, 5 bases. Germline V CDR1 and CDR2: SNHLY, FYNNEI. V lost 1 base to trimming and J lost 6 bases, with 8 bases between them. The CDR3 covers 13 residues.